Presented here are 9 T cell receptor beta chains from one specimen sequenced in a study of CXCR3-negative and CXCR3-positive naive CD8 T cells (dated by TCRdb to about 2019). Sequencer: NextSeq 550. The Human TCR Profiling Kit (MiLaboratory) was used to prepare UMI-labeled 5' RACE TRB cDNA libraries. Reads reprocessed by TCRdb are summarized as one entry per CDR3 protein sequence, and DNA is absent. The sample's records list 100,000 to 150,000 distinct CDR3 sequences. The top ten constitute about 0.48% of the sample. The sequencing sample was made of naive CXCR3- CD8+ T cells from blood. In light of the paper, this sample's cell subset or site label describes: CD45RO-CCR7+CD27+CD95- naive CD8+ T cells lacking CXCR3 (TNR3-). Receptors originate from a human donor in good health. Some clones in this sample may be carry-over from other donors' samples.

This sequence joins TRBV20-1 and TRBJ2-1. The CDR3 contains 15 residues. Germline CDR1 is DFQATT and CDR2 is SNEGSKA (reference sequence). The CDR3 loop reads CSARDLSHPYNEQFF.

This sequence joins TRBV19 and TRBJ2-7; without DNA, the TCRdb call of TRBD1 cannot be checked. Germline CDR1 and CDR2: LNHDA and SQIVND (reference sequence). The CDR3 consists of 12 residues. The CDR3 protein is CASMSGKNEQYF.

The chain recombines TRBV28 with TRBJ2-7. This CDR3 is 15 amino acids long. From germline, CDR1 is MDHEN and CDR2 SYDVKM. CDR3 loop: CASSSRWEGSYEQYF.

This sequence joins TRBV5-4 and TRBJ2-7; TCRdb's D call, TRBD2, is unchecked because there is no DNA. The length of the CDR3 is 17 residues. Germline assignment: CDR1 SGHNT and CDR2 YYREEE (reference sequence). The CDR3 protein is CASNGTSGIVALYEQYF.

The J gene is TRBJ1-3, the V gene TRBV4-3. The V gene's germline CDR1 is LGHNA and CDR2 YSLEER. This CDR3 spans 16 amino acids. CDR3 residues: CASSQGQVISGNTIYF.

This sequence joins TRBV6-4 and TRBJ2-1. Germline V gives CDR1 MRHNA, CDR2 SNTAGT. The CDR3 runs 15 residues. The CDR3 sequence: CASSDKGSSYNEQFF.

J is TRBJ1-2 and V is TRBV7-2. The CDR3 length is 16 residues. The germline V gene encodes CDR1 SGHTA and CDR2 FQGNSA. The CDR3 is CASSLDEGWANYGYTF. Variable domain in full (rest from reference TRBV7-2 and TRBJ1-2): GAGVSQSPSNKVTEKGKDVELRCDPISGHTALYWYRQSLGQGLEFLIYFQGNSAPDKSGLPSDRFSAERTGGSVSTLTIQRTQQEDSAVYLCASSLDEGWANYGYTFGSGTRLTVV.

The CDR3: CASRDRAQETQYF. The V gene is TRBV6-2 or TRBV6-3, the J gene TRBJ2-5; there is no DNA to check the TCRdb D call of TRBD1. This CDR3 spans 13 amino acids. CDR1 and CDR2 from the germline V gene are MNHEY and SVGEGT.

The CDR3: CASSRRIDYEQFF. The rearrangement links TRBV11-3 to TRBJ2-1. CDR3 length equals 13 residues. The germline CDR1 and CDR2 sequences are SGHNT and YENEEA.